The rows below give T cell receptor beta chains drawn from one sample of a study of T cell changes during pregnancy in multiple sclerosis. Repertoires were generated with immunoSEQ multiplex PCR, while TCRdb's copy carries only in-frame clones and drops some. The sample gives around 96,000 clones, roughly 93% of which show up once; 2.2% is in the top ten. The material was peripheral blood, obtained in the third trimester of pregnancy. All receptors derive from a female donor with multiple sclerosis, enrolled in a pregnancy study. Both conserved end residues are part of each CDR3. Fields, in order: V gene, clone size, D gene, J gene, CDR3 protein, CDR3 DNA. D genes are given only for firm matches. Size is omitted from some rows. Given values are once, few, many or a class for expanded clones.

>TRBV7-6|NA|TRBD1|TRBJ2-4
CASSAGTGKNIQYF
TGTGCCAGCAGCGCCGGGACAGGGAAAAACATTCAGTACTTC
>TRBV19|once|NA|TRBJ2-7
CASSIGAGVAYEQYF
TGTGCCAGTAGTATAGGGGCAGGGGTCGCTTACGAGCAGTACTTC
>TRBV28|NA|TRBD2|TRBJ2-3
CASKREVGTDTQYF
TGTGCCAGCAAGCGGGAGGTCGGCACAGATACGCAGTATTTT
>TRBV28|NA|NA|TRBJ2-7
CASSLGGEQYF
TGTGCCAGCAGTTTGGGGGGAGAGCAGTACTTC
>TRBV5-1|NA|TRBD1|TRBJ2-7
CASSLRGLRDEQYF
TGCGCCAGCAGCTTAAGGGGGCTGCGTGACGAGCAGTACTTC
>TRBV6-5|NA|TRBD2|TRBJ2-7
CASSLGLAGGYEQYF
TGTGCCAGCAGCCTGGGACTAGCGGGGGGCTACGAGCAGTACTTC
>TRBV23-1|NA|TRBD1|TRBJ1-5
CASSQSDRDGQPQHF
TGCGCCAGCAGTCAATCAGACAGGGACGGTCAGCCCCAGCATTTT
>TRBV5-1|few|NA|TRBJ2-2
CASSFGLNTGELFF
TGCGCCAGCAGCTTTGGACTAAACACCGGGGAGCTGTTTTTT
>TRBV10-1|NA|NA|TRBJ2-2
CASKAGSSGELFF
TGCGCCAGCAAGGCAGGGTCCTCCGGGGAGCTGTTTTTT
>TRBV7-2|NA|NA|TRBJ1-3
CASSLAGPAGNTIYF
TGTGCCAGCAGCTTAGCGGGCCCAGCAGGAAACACCATATATTTT
>TRBV23-1|NA|NA|TRBJ2-1
CASHRGGHELAYEQFF
TGCGCCAGCCACAGGGGGGGGCACGAACTAGCATATGAGCAGTTCTTC
>TRBV5-1|NA|NA|TRBJ1-1
CASSWGTILGNTEAFF
TGCGCCAGCAGCTGGGGGACAATCCTGGGGAACACTGAAGCTTTCTTT
>TRBV5-8|NA|NA|TRBJ2-7
CASSLPSSYEQYF
TGTGCCAGCAGCTTGCCTAGCTCCTACGAGCAGTACTTC
>TRBV30|NA|NA|TRBJ1-2
CAWSVQGRGYTF
TGTGCCTGGAGTGTACAGGGAAGGGGCTACACCTTC
>TRBV5-1|NA|TRBD1|TRBJ1-3
CASSADRVMSGNTIYF
TGCGCCAGCAGCGCAGACAGGGTAATGTCTGGAAACACCATATATTTT
>TRBV14|NA|NA|TRBJ2-3
CASSQLSGTDTQYF
TGTGCCAGCAGCCAACTTTCGGGGACAGATACGCAGTATTTT
>TRBV7-2|NA|NA|TRBJ2-7
CASSLTGYEQYF
TGTGCCAGCAGCTTAACGGGCTACGAGCAGTACTTC
>TRBV11-2|NA|NA|TRBJ2-1
CASSLDPQRTVGNEQFF
TGTGCCAGCAGCTTAGATCCCCAAAGGACAGTGGGCAATGAGCAGTTCTTC
>TRBV5-4|NA|NA|TRBJ2-5
CASSLDAGAQYF
TGTGCCAGCAGCCTGGACGCCGGGGCCCAGTACTTC
>TRBV6-6|NA|TRBD1|TRBJ1-5
CASSHRGNQPQHF
TGTGCCAGCAGTCACAGGGGGAATCAGCCCCAGCATTTT
>TRBV27|few|TRBD2|TRBJ2-3
CASSDGLAGVSTDTQYF
TGTGCCAGCAGTGACGGACTAGCGGGAGTTTCCACAGATACGCAGTATTTT
>TRBV15|NA|NA|TRBJ1-5
CATSREGWAGLNNQPQHF
TGTGCCACCAGCAGAGAGGGATGGGCAGGGCTGAACAATCAGCCCCAGCATTTT
>TRBV6-1|NA|NA|TRBJ2-3
CASSELVSGYTDTQYF
TGTGCCAGCAGTGAATTGGTTAGCGGCTACACAGATACGCAGTATTTT